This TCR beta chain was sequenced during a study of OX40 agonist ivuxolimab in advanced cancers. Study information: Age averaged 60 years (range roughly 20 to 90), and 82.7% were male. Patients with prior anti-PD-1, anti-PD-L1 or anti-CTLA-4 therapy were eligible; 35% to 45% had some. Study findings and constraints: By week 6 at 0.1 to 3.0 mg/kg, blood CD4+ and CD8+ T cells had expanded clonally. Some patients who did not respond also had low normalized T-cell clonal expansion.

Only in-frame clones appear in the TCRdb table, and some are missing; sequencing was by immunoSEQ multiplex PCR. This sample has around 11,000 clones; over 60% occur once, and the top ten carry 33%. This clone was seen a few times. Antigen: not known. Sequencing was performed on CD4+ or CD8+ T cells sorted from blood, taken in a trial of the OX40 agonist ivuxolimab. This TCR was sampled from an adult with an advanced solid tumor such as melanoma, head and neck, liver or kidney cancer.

The CDR3 DNA reads as TGTGCCAGCGGGGGATCTGGGGCCAACGTCCTGACTTTC. The encoded protein is CASGGSGANVLTF. The V and J genes are TRBV6-4 and TRBJ2-6; D may correspond to TRBD1 or TRBD2 (5 bases each). Germline V gene sequence: CDR1 MRHNA, CDR2 SNTAGT. The CDR3 is 13 residues long. The V and J ends lost 8 bases and 1 base respectively, with 6 bases between them.